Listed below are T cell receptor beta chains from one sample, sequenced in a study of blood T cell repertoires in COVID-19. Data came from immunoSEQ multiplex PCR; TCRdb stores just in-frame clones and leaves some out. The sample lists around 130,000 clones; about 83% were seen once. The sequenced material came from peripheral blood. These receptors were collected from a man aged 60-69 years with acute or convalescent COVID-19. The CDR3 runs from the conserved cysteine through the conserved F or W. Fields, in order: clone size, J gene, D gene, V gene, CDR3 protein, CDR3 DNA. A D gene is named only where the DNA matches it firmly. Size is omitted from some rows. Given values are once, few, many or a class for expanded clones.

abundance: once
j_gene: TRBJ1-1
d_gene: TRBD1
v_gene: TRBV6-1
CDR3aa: CASSEAGQGNTEAFF
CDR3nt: TGTGCCAGCAGTGAAGCGGGACAGGGGAACACTGAAGCTTTCTTT

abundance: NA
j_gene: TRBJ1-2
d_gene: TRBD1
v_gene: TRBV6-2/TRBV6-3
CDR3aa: CASSLDRDHGYTF
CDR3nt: TGTGCCAGCAGCCTCGACAGGGACCATGGCTACACCTTC

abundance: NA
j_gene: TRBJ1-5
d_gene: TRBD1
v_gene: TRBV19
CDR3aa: CASSIGWQGAGQPQHF
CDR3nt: TGTGCCAGTAGTATAGGTTGGCAGGGGGCTGGACAGCCCCAGCATTTT

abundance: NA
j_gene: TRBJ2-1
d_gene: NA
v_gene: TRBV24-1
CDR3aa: CATSDPTPTGPSYNEQFF
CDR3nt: TGTGCCACCAGTGACCCAACTCCTACAGGGCCCTCCTACAATGAGCAGTTCTTC

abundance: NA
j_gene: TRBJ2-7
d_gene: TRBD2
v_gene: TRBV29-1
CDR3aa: CSVGLAGGHEQYF
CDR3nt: TGCAGCGTTGGACTAGCGGGAGGGCACGAGCAGTACTTC

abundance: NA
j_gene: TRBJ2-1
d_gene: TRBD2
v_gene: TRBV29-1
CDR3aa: CSVEDLRTSGSMGEQFF
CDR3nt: TGCAGCGTTGAAGATCTTCGGACTAGCGGGTCCATGGGTGAGCAGTTCTTC

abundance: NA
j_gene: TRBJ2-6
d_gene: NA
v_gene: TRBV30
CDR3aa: CAWIPGTGANVLTF
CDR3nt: TGTGCCTGGATACCGGGGACTGGGGCCAACGTCCTGACTTTC

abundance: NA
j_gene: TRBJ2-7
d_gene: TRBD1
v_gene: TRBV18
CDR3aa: CASSPGQGTYEQYF
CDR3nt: TGTGCCAGCTCACCGGGACAGGGTACCTACGAGCAGTACTTC

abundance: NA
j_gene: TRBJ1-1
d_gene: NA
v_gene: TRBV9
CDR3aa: CASSPITRVDTEAFF
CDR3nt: TGTGCCAGCAGCCCTATTACGAGAGTCGACACTGAAGCTTTCTTT

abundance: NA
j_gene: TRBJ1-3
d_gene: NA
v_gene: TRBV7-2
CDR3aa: CASSLPIVGPSGNTIYF
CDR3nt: TGTGCCAGCAGCTTACCCATAGTCGGTCCCTCTGGAAACACCATATATTTT

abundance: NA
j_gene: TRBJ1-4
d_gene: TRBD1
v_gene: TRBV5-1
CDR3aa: CASRDRPHEKLFF
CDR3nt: TGCGCCAGTCGGGACAGGCCCCATGAAAAACTGTTTTTT

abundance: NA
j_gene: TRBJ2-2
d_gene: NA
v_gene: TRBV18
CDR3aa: CASSPPTGAGGELFF
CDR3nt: TGTGCCAGCTCACCACCGACGGGAGCCGGCGGGGAGCTGTTTTTT

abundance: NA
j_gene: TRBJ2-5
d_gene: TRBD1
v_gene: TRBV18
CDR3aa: CASSPPSRGETQYF
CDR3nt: TGTGCCAGCTCACCACCGTCCAGGGGGGAGACCCAGTACTTC

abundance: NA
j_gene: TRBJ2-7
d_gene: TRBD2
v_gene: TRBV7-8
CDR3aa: CASAAGGPTEQYF
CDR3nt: TGTGCCAGCGCGGCGGGGGGACCTACGGAGCAGTACTTC

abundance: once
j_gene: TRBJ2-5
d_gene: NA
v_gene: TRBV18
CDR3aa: CASSPLGGETQYF
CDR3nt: TGTGCCAGCTCACCACTAGGGGGAGAGACCCAGTACTTC

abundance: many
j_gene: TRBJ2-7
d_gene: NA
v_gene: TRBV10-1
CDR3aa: CASSESGVPYEQYF
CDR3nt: TGCGCCAGCAGTGAGTCAGGAGTCCCCTACGAGCAGTACTTC

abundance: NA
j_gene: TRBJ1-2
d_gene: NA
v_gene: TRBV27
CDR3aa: CASSPSGTPLLDGYTF
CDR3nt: TGTGCCAGCAGTCCCTCCGGGACACCACTTCTCGATGGCTACACCTTC

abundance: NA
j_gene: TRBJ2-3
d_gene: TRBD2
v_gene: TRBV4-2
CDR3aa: CASSQEVAGGTDTQYF
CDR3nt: TGTGCCAGCAGCCAAGAGGTCGCGGGGGGCACAGATACGCAGTATTTT

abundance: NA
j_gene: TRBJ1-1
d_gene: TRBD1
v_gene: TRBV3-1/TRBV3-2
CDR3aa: CASTNFRDRGQSEAFF
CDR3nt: TGTGCCAGCACGAATTTCCGGGACAGGGGACAATCTGAAGCTTTCTTT

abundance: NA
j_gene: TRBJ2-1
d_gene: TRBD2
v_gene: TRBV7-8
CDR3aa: CASSLAGTRRDNEQFF
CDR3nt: TGTGCCAGCAGCTTAGCCGGGACTAGGCGGGACAATGAGCAGTTCTTC

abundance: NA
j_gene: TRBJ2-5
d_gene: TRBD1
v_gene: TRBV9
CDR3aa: CASSVDQGEVGTQYF
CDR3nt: TGTGCCAGCAGCGTAGATCAGGGGGAAGTAGGGACCCAGTACTTC

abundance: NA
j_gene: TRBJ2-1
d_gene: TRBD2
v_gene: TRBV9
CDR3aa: CASSGLAGGGNEQFF
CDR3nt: TGTGCCAGCAGCGGCCTAGCGGGAGGAGGTAATGAGCAGTTCTTC

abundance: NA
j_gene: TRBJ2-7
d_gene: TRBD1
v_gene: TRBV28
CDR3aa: CASSLSPPGQGPYEQYF
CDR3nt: TGTGCCAGCAGCCTTAGTCCACCGGGACAGGGACCCTACGAGCAGTACTTC